The rows below give T cell receptor beta chains drawn from one sample of a study of OX40 agonist ivuxolimab in advanced cancers. Profiled with immunoSEQ multiplex PCR; TCRdb holds only in-frame clones, not every one. Of 65,000 to 90,000 clones listed, 92% are singletons. The sample consisted of CD4+ or CD8+ T cells sorted from blood, taken in a trial of the OX40 agonist ivuxolimab. These TCRs come from an adult with an advanced solid tumor such as melanoma, head and neck, liver or kidney cancer. Both conserved end residues are part of each CDR3. D genes are given only for firm matches. Only part of the rows carry a size: once, few, many, or a class if the clone is expanded.

v_call	clone_size	cdr3_length	d_call	j_call	cdr3_aa	cdr3_nt
TRBV4-1	.	15	TRBD1	TRBJ1-5	CASSHPTGGGQPQHF	TGCGCCAGCAGCCACCCGACAGGGGGAGGTCAGCCCCAGCATTTT
TRBV11-2	.	16	.	TRBJ2-1	CASSLFSGGRYNEQFF	TGTGCCAGCAGCTTATTCTCCGGGGGACGCTACAATGAGCAGTTCTTC
TRBV6-5	.	14	TRBD2	TRBJ2-7	CASKGAGTSYEQYF	TGTGCCAGCAAAGGAGCGGGGACCTCCTACGAGCAGTACTTC
TRBV14	.	14	.	TRBJ1-5	CASSQGASNQPQHF	TGTGCCAGCAGCCAAGGAGCAAGCAATCAGCCCCAGCATTTT
TRBV4-3	.	17	TRBD1	TRBJ2-1	CASSQGRDRSAYNEQFF	TGCGCCAGCAGCCAAGGCCGGGACAGGTCAGCCTACAATGAGCAGTTCTTC
TRBV9	once	13	.	TRBJ2-7	CASSVSLWGEQYF	TGTGCCAGCAGCGTGTCCCTATGGGGCGAGCAGTACTTC
TRBV18	.	15	.	TRBJ1-1	CASSPSRDDNTEAFF	TGTGCCAGCTCACCCAGTAGGGACGATAACACTGAAGCTTTCTTT
TRBV4-3	.	17	TRBD2	TRBJ2-7	CASSLSGSAGASYEQYF	TGCGCCAGCAGCCTCTCGGGGTCAGCGGGGGCCTCCTACGAGCAGTACTTC
TRBV5-6	.	15	.	TRBJ2-2	CASSLGSGWAGELFF	TGTGCCAGCAGCCTCGGATCAGGTTGGGCCGGGGAGCTGTTTTTT
TRBV6-5	.	16	TRBD1	TRBJ2-1	CASSYSSTGGLDEQFF	TGTGCCAGCAGTTACTCTTCGACAGGGGGGCTGGATGAGCAGTTCTTC
TRBV29-1	.	14	TRBD1	TRBJ2-3	CSVAVGTGSGWQYF	TGCAGCGTCGCCGTAGGGACAGGGTCTGGATGGCAGTATTTT
TRBV6-1	.	15	.	TRBJ1-1	CASTPGGRANTEAFF	TGTGCCAGCACCCCCGGGGGGCGGGCGAACACTGAAGCTTTCTTT
TRBV27	.	14	TRBD1	TRBJ2-7	CASRGQGYSYEQYF	TGTGCCAGCAGGGGACAGGGCTACAGCTACGAGCAGTACTTC
TRBV9	.	13	.	TRBJ1-2	CASSVSDSYGYTF	TGTGCCAGCAGCGTAAGCGATTCCTATGGCTACACCTTC
TRBV9	once	12	TRBD2	TRBJ2-3	CASSRAGGPQYF	TGTGCCAGCAGCCGAGCGGGGGGGCCCCAGTATTTT
TRBV7-6	.	14	.	TRBJ2-7	CASSLTGGRDEQYF	TGTGCCAGCAGCCTGACAGGAGGTCGTGACGAGCAGTACTTC
TRBV5-1	.	12	.	TRBJ1-1	CASSWGDTEAFF	TGCGCCAGCAGCTGGGGGGACACTGAAGCTTTCTTT